These 10 T cell receptor beta chains share one sample of origin, sequenced in a study of cytomegalovirus exposure and HLA in healthy donors. This PCR relied on a set of 60 Vbeta primers and 13 Jbeta primers. Profiled with immunoSEQ multiplex PCR; TCRdb holds only in-frame clones, not every one. The sample gives some 150,000 clones, about 80% of which show up once; 4.5% to 6.5% is in the top ten. Sample: PBMCs. The receptors shown here come from a male donor in good health and CMV-seronegative.

The J gene is TRBJ2-3, the V gene TRBV25-1, with D hard to call. The V gene's germline CDR1 is MGHDK and CDR2 SYGVNS. V lost 7 bases and J 2 bases, leaving 10 bases between the germline ends. The CDR3 spans 13 residues. Here the CDR3 reads CASNSAVTDTQYF. The CDR3 region has the DNA TGTGCCAGCAATTCGGCGGTCACAGATACGCAGTATTTT.

The J gene is TRBJ2-7, the V gene TRBV29-1; a possible D gene is TRBD1 (5 bases). Germline assignment: CDR1 SQVTM and CDR2 ANQGSEA. The ends were cut back, 7 bases at V and 3 bases at J, with 16 bases in the middle. The CDR3 consists of 13 residues. CDR3 protein: CSAATDRLYEQYF. The CDR3 nucleotides are TGCAGCGCCGCGACAGACAGACTCTACGAGCAGTACTTC.

This chain connects TRBV7-2 to TRBJ2-5; 7 bases fit TRBD1. V lost 4 bases, J lost 5 bases, and 7 bases stayed unmatched. In germline, CDR1 is SGHTA, CDR2 FQGNSA. This CDR3 is built from 14 residues. The CDR3 here is CASSSQTGAETQYF. CDR3 bases: TGTGCCAGCAGCTCGCAAACAGGGGCGGAGACCCAGTACTTC.

In DNA, the CDR3 is TGCGCCAGCAGCTACGGGACAGTTAACTCTGGAAACACCATATATTTT. The encoded protein is CASSYGTVNSGNTIYF. The chain employs TRBV5-1 and TRBJ1-3; 7 bases are a match to TRBD1. The trim removed 3 bases at V and 0 bases at J, leaving 6 bases unmatched. This CDR3 is built from 16 residues. Looked up from germline, CDR1 is SGHRS and CDR2 is YFSETQ.

Notes on this clone: The sample carries other DNA sequences with the same CDR3. V is TRBV7-2 and J is TRBJ2-1; 11 bases line up with TRBD2. This CDR3 has 15 amino acids. Germline CDR1 reads SGHTA; CDR2 reads FQGNSA. The V and J ends lost 8 bases and 4 bases, in that order; junction bases with no gene match: 7. The DNA of the CDR3 is TGTGCCAGCGAAAGACCTAGCGGGGGGTACAATGAGCAGTTCTTC. It translates to CASERPSGGYNEQFF. The complete variable domain, with remaining parts taken from reference TRBV7-2 and TRBJ2-1, reads GAGVSQSPSNKVTEKGKDVELRCDPISGHTALYWYRQSLGQGLEFLIYFQGNSAPDKSGLPSDRFSAERTGGSVSTLTIQRTQQEDSAVYLCASERPSGGYNEQFFGPGTRLTVL.

The chain combines TRBV19 with TRBJ1-5; D unclear. V lost 3 bases and J 5 bases, leaving 14 bases between the germline ends. Per germline, CDR1 LNHDA and CDR2 SQIVND (reference sequence). This CDR3 is built from 15 residues. As DNA, the CDR3 is TGTGCCAGTAGTATGGATTACAGCAATTATCAGCCCCAGCATTTT. Its protein is CASSMDYSNYQPQHF.

The gene calls are TRBV5-6 and TRBJ2-1, with D possibly TRBD1 on 5 matching bases. The germline V gene has CDR1 SGHDT and CDR2 YYEEEE. The CDR3 contains 17 residues. Between the trimmed V and J ends, which lost 3 bases and 6 bases, there was a span of 22 bases. CDR3 protein: CASSSNRRARASNEQFF. The CDR3 DNA is TGTGCCAGCAGCTCAAATCGCCGGGCCAGGGCGAGCAATGAGCAGTTCTTC.

This sequence joins TRBV27 and TRBJ2-3, with a possible D match to TRBD2 (6 bases). The ends were cut back, 5 bases at V and 2 bases at J, with 11 bases in the middle. The CDR3 covers 14 residues. Germline V gene sequence: CDR1 MNHEY, CDR2 SMNVEV (reference sequence). CDR3 sequence: CASSPGTYTDTQYF. In nucleotides, the CDR3 is TGTGCCAGCAGTCCGGGGACTTACACAGATACGCAGTATTTT.

Only a few counts were recorded for this clone. V and J are TRBV4-3 and TRBJ1-3; TRBD1 matches at 7 bases. Per germline, CDR1 LGHNA and CDR2 YSLEER. Losses at the gene ends were 1 base for V and 4 bases for J; bases not matched to a gene: 7. This CDR3 has 16 residues. CDR3 bases: TGCGCCAGCAGCCAAGTGGAAGACAGGGAAGGAAACACCATATATTTT. This gives the protein CASSQVEDREGNTIYF.

This chain links TRBV18 with TRBJ1-2, with D possibly being TRBD1 (6 bases). Germline V lookup: CDR1 KGHSH, CDR2 LQKENI. V was cut by 3 bases and J by 11 bases, with 25 bases left in between. This CDR3 is built from 16 residues. The CDR3 loop is CASSPPSGGQGGLYTF. The CDR3 DNA is TGTGCCAGCTCACCCCCCTCCGGGGGGCAAGGAGGACTATACACCTTC.